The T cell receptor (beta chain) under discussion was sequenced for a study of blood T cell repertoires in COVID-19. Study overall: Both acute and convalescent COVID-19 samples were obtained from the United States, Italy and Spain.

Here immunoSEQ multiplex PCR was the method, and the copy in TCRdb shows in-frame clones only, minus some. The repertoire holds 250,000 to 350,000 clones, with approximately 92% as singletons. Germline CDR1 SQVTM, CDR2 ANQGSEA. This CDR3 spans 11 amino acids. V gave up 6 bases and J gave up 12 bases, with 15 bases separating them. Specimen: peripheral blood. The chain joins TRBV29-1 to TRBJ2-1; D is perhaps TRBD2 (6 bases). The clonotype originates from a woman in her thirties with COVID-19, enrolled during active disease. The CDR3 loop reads CSVPGGGAQFF. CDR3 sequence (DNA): TGCAGCGTGCCCGGGGGAGGAGCGCAGTTCTTC.